These T cell receptor beta chains were read from a single sample in a study of shared clonotypes between healthy human individuals. The data were produced by immunoSEQ multiplex PCR, yet TCRdb's version contains in-frame clones alone and is incomplete. The table lists about 2.5 million clones, under 95% of them singletons. Sequences were obtained from naive CD4+ T cells from PBMCs. The receptor set was obtained from a man between 18 and 35 years old in good health. Some clones in this sample may be carry-over from other donors' samples. CDR3s include the opening cysteine and the closing phenylalanine or tryptophan. The order of the fields is V gene, J gene, D gene, clone size, CDR3 DNA, CDR3 protein. A D gene is named only where the DNA matches it firmly. Clone size, where shown, is once, few, many, or a class for clones that have expanded.

TRBV10-1	TRBJ1-1	-	-	TGCGCCAGCAGCCGCGGACAGCCGAAGAACACTGAAGCTTTCTTT	CASSRGQPKNTEAFF
TRBV18	TRBJ1-4	-	-	TGTGCCAGCTCACCTACGCTGCATGAAAAACTGTTTTTT	CASSPTLHEKLFF
TRBV11-2	TRBJ1-2	-	-	TGTGCCAGCAGCTTAGCCCCAACCTATGGCTACACCTTC	CASSLAPTYGYTF
TRBV6-1	TRBJ1-4	TRBD1	-	TGTGCCAGCAGTTCTACAGGGGGCCCGAATGAAAAACTGTTTTTT	CASSSTGGPNEKLFF
TRBV5-1	TRBJ2-5	-	-	TGCGCCAGCAGCTTGGTTACGGCCCGAGGGGAGACCCAGTACTTC	CASSLVTARGETQYF
TRBV9	TRBJ2-5	-	-	TGTGCCAGCAGCCCCATGGGAACAGGGTGGGGAGAGACCCAGTACTTC	CASSPMGTGWGETQYF
TRBV5-1	TRBJ2-2	TRBD2	-	TGCGCCAGCAGCCCGGGACTAGCGGCAGGCACCGGGGAGCTGTTTTTT	CASSPGLAAGTGELFF
TRBV2	TRBJ1-2	TRBD1	-	TGTGCCAGCAGTCAGGGACAGGGGGCGTATGGCTACACCTTC	CASSQGQGAYGYTF
TRBV25-1	TRBJ1-2	-	once	TGTGCCAGCAGTGACCCGACGGACTATGGCTACACCTTC	CASSDPTDYGYTF
TRBV4-2	TRBJ1-4	TRBD1	-	TGTGCCAGCAGCCAAGCACACAGGGGTAATGAAAAACTGTTTTTT	CASSQAHRGNEKLFF